This TCR beta chain was sequenced in a study of OX40 agonist ivuxolimab in advanced cancers. Across the whole study: Of the patients, three showed partial responses, one with hepatocellular carcinoma and two with cutaneous melanoma.

Sequenced by immunoSEQ multiplex PCR; TCRdb stores in-frame clones only, minus some. The sample yields around 66,000 clones, roughly 90% seen once. V lost 2 bases and J 0 bases, leaving 8 bases between the germline ends. Germline assignment: CDR1 SGDLS and CDR2 YYNGEE. This CDR3 comprises 14 residues. Overall study findings and caveats: Dosing at 0.1 to 3.0 mg/kg was accompanied by clonal expansion of CD4+ and CD8+ blood T cells by week 6.

Concerning this clone: No antigen is known for it.

V gene TRBV9 combines with J gene TRBJ1-1; D is unclear. This TCR was sampled from an adult with an advanced solid tumor such as melanoma, head and neck, liver or kidney cancer. This specimen was CD4+ or CD8+ T cells sorted from blood, taken in a trial of the OX40 agonist ivuxolimab. The CDR3 loop is CASSVELVNTEAFF. CDR3 coding DNA: TGTGCCAGCAGCGTGGAACTCGTGAACACTGAAGCTTTCTTT.